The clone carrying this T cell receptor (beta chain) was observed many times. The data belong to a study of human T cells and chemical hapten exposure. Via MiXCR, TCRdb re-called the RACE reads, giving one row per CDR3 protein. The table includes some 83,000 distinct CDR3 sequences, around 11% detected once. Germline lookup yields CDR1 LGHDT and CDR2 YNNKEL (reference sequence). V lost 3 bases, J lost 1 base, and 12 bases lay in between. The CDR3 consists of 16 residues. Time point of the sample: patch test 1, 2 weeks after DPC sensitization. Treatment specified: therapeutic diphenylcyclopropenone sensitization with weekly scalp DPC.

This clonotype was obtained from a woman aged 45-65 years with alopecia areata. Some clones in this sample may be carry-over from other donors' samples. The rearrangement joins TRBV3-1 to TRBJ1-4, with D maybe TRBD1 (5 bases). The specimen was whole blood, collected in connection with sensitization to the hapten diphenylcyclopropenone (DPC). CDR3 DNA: TGTGCCAGCAGCCACCGGGACGCAAGAACTAATGAAAAACTGTTTTTT. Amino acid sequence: CASSHRDARTNEKLFF.